Each of the 25 T cell receptor beta chains below was sequenced from the same sample in a study of glioma-infiltrating T cells after dendritic cell vaccination. Repertoires were generated with immunoSEQ multiplex PCR, while TCRdb's copy carries only in-frame clones and drops some. The sample has more than 95,000 clones, over 80% seen once. Indicated time point: after dendritic cell vaccination, including at tumor progression/relapse. Sequencing was performed on blood, taken after dendritic cell vaccination. These receptors came from a human donor with glioblastoma.

J is TRBJ2-3 and V is TRBV5-6; 9 nucleotides line up with TRBD1. Germline assignment: CDR1 SGHDT and CDR2 YYEEEE. The CDR3 sequence is 15 residues long. J gave up 6 bases and V 5 bases, and 10 bases lay outside the gene matches. The CDR3 protein is CASRSTGGGRDTQYF. The CDR3, as DNA: TGTGCCAGCAGGTCGACAGGGGGTGGTAGGGATACGCAGTATTTT.

The chain combines TRBV5-1 with TRBJ2-1, with unresolved D. Trimming shortened V by 7 bases and J by 3 bases, and 11 bases separated the two germline ends. This CDR3 is built from 13 residues. Germline values: CDR1 SGHRS, CDR2 YFSETQ. Written as DNA, the CDR3 is TGCGCCAGCGCTTTACCAGACTACAATGAGCAGTTCTTC. Amino acid sequence: CASALPDYNEQFF.

The chain couples TRBV7-3 to TRBJ2-5, with 7 positions matching TRBD1. With V trimmed by 6 bases and J by 5 bases, 12 bases remained unmatched. CDR3 length: 15 residues. Germline V lookup: CDR1 SGHTA, CDR2 FQGTGA. This chain's CDR3 is CASSPAGTDAETQYF. CDR3 in DNA: TGTGCCAGCAGTCCAGCCGGGACAGACGCGGAGACCCAGTACTTC.

The chain combines TRBV7-3 with TRBJ2-7, with 10 bases lining up with TRBD1. V shed 4 bases and J 6 bases; nucleotides not matched to a gene: 3. The length of the CDR3 is 13 residues. Per germline, CDR1 SGHTA and CDR2 FQGTGA. CDR3 coding DNA: TGTGCCAGCAGCTCGGGACAGGGGTCCGAGCAGTACTTC. It is translated as CASSSGQGSEQYF.

On this clone: A read error may produce the germline difference seen at one junction end. This rearrangement joins TRBV14 to TRBJ2-7; D is ambiguous. This CDR3 has 13 residues. Looked up from germline, CDR1 is SGHDN and CDR2 is FVKESK. CDR3 sequence: CASSQVENRELSF. In nucleotides, the CDR3 is TGTGCCAGCAGCCAAGTAGAGAACAGAGAGTTAAGCTTC.

The gene calls are TRBV30 and TRBJ2-7; D gene unclear. CDR3 size: 11 residues. The germline V gene encodes CDR1 GTSNPN and CDR2 SVGIG (reference sequence). Trimming removed 2 bases from V and 3 bases from J, with 5 bases in between. CDR3 DNA: TGTGCCTGGAGTCAGATCTACGAGCAGTACTTC. Translated, it gives CAWSQIYEQYF.

The J gene is TRBJ1-1, the V gene TRBV5-1; TRBD1 aligns across 7 bases. Germline loops: CDR1 SGHRS, CDR2 YFSETQ. The junction had 5 bases not matched to a gene; V was cut back by 3 bases and J by 3 bases. This CDR3 contains 14 residues. The CDR3 bases are TGCGCCAGCAGCTACGATACAGGGGACACTGAAGCTTTCTTT. Amino acid sequence: CASSYDTGDTEAFF. Looking up the rest from reference TRBV5-1 and TRBJ1-1 gives the full variable domain: KAGVTQTPRYLIKTRGQQVTLSCSPISGHRSVSWYQQTPGQGLQFLFEYFSETQRNKGNFPGRFSGRQFSNSRSEMNVSTLELGDSALYLCASSYDTGDTEAFFGQGTRLTVV.

Only one count was recorded for this clone. A junction boundary mismatches the germline segment, possibly from a read error. The chain recombines TRBV11-2 with TRBJ2-7; D possibly corresponds to TRBD2 (6 bases). The CDR3 runs 12 residues. Germline V lookup: CDR1 SGHAT, CDR2 FQNNGV. CDR3 amino acids: CASSETGTLPNF. DNA for the CDR3: TGTGCCAGCAGCGAAACCGGGACTCTACCCAACTTC.

This clone was counted a few times. This chain uses TRBV23-1 with TRBJ2-1, with TRBD1 matching 9 bases. TRBV23-1 is classed as an ORF, of uncertain function. The V gene end was trimmed by 4 bases and the J gene end by 1 base; junction bases not matched to a gene: 2. The CDR3 is made up of 15 amino acids. CDR3 sequence reads: CASSLDRGSYNEQFF. Written as DNA, the CDR3 is TGCGCCAGCAGTCTCGACAGGGGGTCCTACAATGAGCAGTTCTTC.

V usage is TRBV6-5 and J usage is TRBJ2-7, with 8 bases aligning to TRBD1. The CDR3 totals 13 residues. J gave up 12 bases and V 6 bases, and 13 bases lay outside the gene matches. Germline V gene sequence: CDR1 MNHEY, CDR2 SVGAGI. CDR3 region: CASSPGTGRTGYF. The CDR3, as DNA: TGTGCCAGCAGCCCCGGGACAGGAAGAACAGGGTACTTC.

The rearrangement uses TRBV19 and TRBJ1-1; 10 bases fit TRBD1. Germline-derived CDR1 and CDR2 are LNHDA and SQIVND (reference sequence). V was clipped by 5 bases and J by 1 base; unmatched bases: 7. This CDR3 is 16 amino acids long. CDR3 residues: CASSPRDRGSNTEAFF. In DNA, the CDR3 is TGTGCCAGTAGTCCCCGGGACAGGGGATCGAACACTGAAGCTTTCTTT. Looking up the rest from reference TRBV19 and TRBJ1-1 gives the full variable domain: DGGITQSPKYLFRKEGQNVTLSCEQNLNHDAMYWYRQDPGQGLRLIYYSQIVNDFQKGDIAEGYSVSREKKESFPLTVTSAQKNPTAFYLCASSPRDRGSNTEAFFGQGTRLTVV.

The chain carries TRBV23-1 and TRBJ1-5, with D maybe TRBD1 (6 bases). TRBV23-1 is filed as an ORF, its function uncertain. The CDR3 contains 20 residues. V lost 0 bases, J lost 0 bases, and 21 bases lay in between. The CDR3 coding sequence is TGCGCCAGCAGTCAATCGTCAGGGGTCGAGGAGATGTATAGCAATCAGCCCCAGCATTTT. Amino acid sequence: CASSQSSGVEEMYSNQPQHF.

The chain links TRBV9 to TRBJ2-1; D call uncertain. Germline lookup yields CDR1 SGDLS and CDR2 YYNGEE. The CDR3 is 14 residues long. The germline V and J ends were trimmed by 3 bases and 4 bases, with 11 bases remaining between them. The CDR3 reads CASSGSEFYNEQFF. The CDR3 DNA follows: TGTGCCAGCAGCGGGAGCGAATTTTACAATGAGCAGTTCTTC.

The rearrangement links TRBV4-1 to TRBJ1-5; 9 bases line up with TRBD1. The CDR3 runs 18 residues. The V gene end was trimmed by 0 bases and the J gene end by 2 bases; junction bases not matched to a gene: 8. CDR1 is MGHRA, CDR2 YSYEKL, per germline. The CDR3 bases are TGCGCCAGCAGCCAAGATCGGACAGGGGTCTGGGGCAATCAGCCCCAGCATTTT. Protein: CASSQDRTGVWGNQPQHF.

The chain couples TRBV5-6 to TRBJ1-5; 8 bases fit TRBD1. CDR1 is SGHDT, CDR2 YYEEEE, per germline. The CDR3 runs 16 residues. Trimming took 0 bases from V and 6 from J; bases not matched to a gene: 8. CDR3 residues: CASSLGPQGAPQPQHF. CDR3 DNA sequence: TGTGCCAGCAGCTTGGGGCCTCAGGGGGCGCCTCAGCCCCAGCATTTT.

V is TRBV6-5 and J is TRBJ2-7; 7 bases align to TRBD2. The length of the CDR3 is 11 residues. The V and J ends lost 11 bases and 4 bases, in that order; junction bases with no gene match: 5. CDR1 MNHEY and CDR2 SVGAGI come from the germline V gene. The CDR3 reads CAGRGGYEQYF. CDR3 DNA: TGTGCCGGCCGGGGAGGGTACGAGCAGTACTTC.

The rearrangement joins TRBV6-5 to TRBJ2-2; D call uncertain. CDR1 is MNHEY and CDR2 is SVGAGI in the germline V gene. Between the trimmed V and J ends, which lost 8 bases and 3 bases, there was a span of 7 bases. CDR3 length: 12 amino acids. The CDR3 spells CASGSHTGELFF. DNA of the CDR3: TGTGCCAGCGGTAGCCACACCGGGGAGCTGTTTTTT.

The chain joins TRBV7-2 to TRBJ1-3, with D perhaps matching TRBD1 (5 bases). Germline V lookup: CDR1 SGHTA, CDR2 FQGNSA. Trimming removed 5 bases at V and 2 bases at J, with 10 bases between. The CDR3 contains 14 residues. CDR3 coding DNA: TGTGCCAGCAGCAGGGTGGGGCCTGGAAACACCATATATTTT. This gives the protein CASSRVGPGNTIYF.

The table lists this clone with a few counts. The V gene is TRBV7-9, the J gene TRBJ2-7; perhaps TRBD1 as D (6 bases). The germline V gene has CDR1 SEHNR and CDR2 FQNEAQ (reference sequence). This CDR3 is built from 12 residues. V was pared by 2 bases and J by 6 bases, with 8 bases between. The CDR3 coding sequence is TGTGCCAGCAGCTTACGCAGGGGCGAGCAGTACTTC. Its protein product is CASSLRRGEQYF. Full variable domain (missing parts from reference TRBV7-9 and TRBJ2-7): DTGVSQNPRHKITKRGQNVTFRCDPISEHNRLYWYRQTLGQGPEFLTYFQNEAQLEKSRLLSDRFSAERPKGSFSTLEIQRTEQGDSAMYLCASSLRRGEQYFGPGTRLTVT.

V is TRBV5-1 and J is TRBJ2-4, with 7 positions matching TRBD2. V gave up 4 bases and J gave up 6 bases; unmatched junction bases: 7. CDR1 and CDR2 from the germline V gene are SGHRS and YFSETQ. CDR3 length: 14 amino acids. The CDR3 reads CASSPGTTGNIQYF. CDR3 bases: TGCGCCAGCAGCCCAGGGACTACCGGAAACATTCAGTACTTC.

This clone appeared a few times. The chain joins TRBV7-8 to TRBJ2-5; 7 nucleotides match TRBD2. The V and J ends lost 3 bases and 2 bases, in that order; junction bases with no gene match: 9. This CDR3 region has 16 residues. Germline values: CDR1 SGHVS, CDR2 FQNEAQ. CDR3 DNA sequence: TGTGCCAGCAGCTTCCCGAGACTAGCACGGCAAGAGACCCAGTACTTC. Amino acids: CASSFPRLARQETQYF.

The chain combines TRBV6-1 with TRBJ2-7; a possible D gene is TRBD1 (6 bases). The CDR3 sequence is 14 residues long. Germline V gives CDR1 MNHNS, CDR2 SASEGT. V was shortened by 7 bases and J by 3 bases, with 16 bases between the two germline ends. The CDR3 sequence is CASTGQRGNYEQYF. The CDR3 DNA sequence: TGTGCCAGCACCGGACAGCGAGGGAACTACGAGCAGTACTTC.

The chain uses TRBV7-9 and TRBJ1-2; D ambiguous. Germline CDR1 reads SEHNR; CDR2 reads FQNEAQ (reference sequence). V dropped 2 bases and J dropped 2 bases, with 9 bases sitting between them. CDR3 length: 14 residues. The CDR3 sequence is CASSLSSGNYGYTF. Here the CDR3 DNA reads TGTGCCAGCAGCTTATCCTCGGGGAACTATGGCTACACCTTC.

The rearrangement uses TRBV18 and TRBJ1-3; no clear D gene. Looked up from germline, CDR1 is KGHSH and CDR2 is LQKENI. The ends were cut back, 2 bases at V and 0 bases at J, with 11 bases in the middle. The CDR3 extends over 16 amino acids. In DNA, the CDR3 is TGTGCCAGCTCACCATCCGACTTCTACTCTGGAAACACCATATATTTT. It specifies CASSPSDFYSGNTIYF. The entire variable domain, with the rest obtained from reference TRBV18 and TRBJ1-3, is as follows: NAGVMQNPRHLVRRRGQEARLRCSPMKGHSHVYWYRQLPEEGLKFMVYLQKENIIDESGMPKERFSAEFPKEGPSILRIQQVVRGDSAAYFCASSPSDFYSGNTIYFGEGSWLTVV.

The chain couples TRBV27 to TRBJ1-4; perhaps TRBD1 as D (6 bases). The V gene's germline CDR1 is MNHEY and CDR2 SMNVEV (reference sequence). CDR3 length: 15 residues. The V end was cut by 0 bases, the J end by 4 bases, with 9 bases between. The CDR3 sequence is CASSLSTRGNEKLFF. In nucleotides, the CDR3 is TGTGCCAGCAGTTTATCGACCAGGGGTAATGAAAAACTGTTTTTT. Variable domain in full (rest from reference TRBV27 and TRBJ1-4): EAQVTQNPRYLITVTGKKLTVTCSQNMNHEYMSWYRQDPGLGLRQIYYSMNVEVTDKGDVPEGYKVSRKEKRNFPLILESPSPNQTSLYFCASSLSTRGNEKLFFGSGTQLSVL.